What follows is one T cell receptor (beta chain) and its context. In the authors' workflow: Amplified reference gene primers provided the basis for estimating nucleated cell counts. Repertoires were generated with immunoSEQ multiplex PCR, while TCRdb's copy carries only in-frame clones and drops some. The V and J calls and the clone size are those of that table, but D and trimming were determined from the DNA. In the table there are around 150,000 clones, more than 75% of which are singletons. The entry originates in a study of blood T cell repertoires in COVID-19. At the level of the study: Acute and convalescent COVID-19 specimens originated in the United States, Italy and Spain.

CDR1 is SGHTA and CDR2 is FQGTGA in the germline V gene. The CDR3 covers 17 residues. With V trimmed by 1 base and J by 3 bases, 6 bases remained unmatched. The TCR comes from a man aged 55-75 years who had recovered from COVID-19. V and J are TRBV7-3 and TRBJ2-2; 9 bases are shared with TRBD1. The source material was peripheral blood. The CDR3 loop reads CASSLKGQGGDTGELFF. The CDR3 DNA sequence: TGTGCCAGCAGCTTAAAGGGACAGGGTGGCGACACCGGGGAGCTGTTTTTT.